The next 31 T cell receptor beta chains were all read from a single sample in a study of T-cell memory formation after mild COVID-19. Via MiXCR, TCRdb re-called the 5' RACE reads, giving one row per CDR3 protein. Here the sample spans roughly 500,000 distinct CDR3 sequences, around 21% being singletons. The sequencing input was PBMCs or a T cell subset sorted from them (not recorded which). These receptors were taken from an adult woman who had mild COVID-19 (a few samples of this study predate the infection). Cell type and time point are not known.

This clonotype was counted a few times. The CDR3 DNA reads TGTGCCAGCAGCTTAGCGGTCGGGGAGCTGTTTTTT. Its protein is CASSLAVGELFF. This chain joins TRBV7-2 and TRBJ2-2; D uncertain. Trimming stripped 0 bases from V and 7 bases from J, with 3 bases between. Germline V CDR1 and CDR2: SGHTA, FQGNSA. The CDR3 covers 12 residues.

The genes are TRBV2 and TRBJ2-7; TRBD1 matches 7 bases. The V gene's germline CDR1 is SNHLY and CDR2 FYNNEI. The V segment lost 6 bases and the J segment 3 bases; nucleotides outside the gene matches: 11. The CDR3 is made up of 15 amino acids. The CDR3: CASRGHRGPYYEQYF. The CDR3 nucleotides read TGTGCCAGCAGGGGCCACAGGGGCCCTTACTACGAGCAGTACTTC. Supplemented by reference TRBV2 and TRBJ2-7, the full variable domain reads EPEVTQTPSHQVTQMGQEVILRCVPISNHLYFYWYRQILGQKVEFLVSFYNNEISEKSEIFDDQFSVERPDGSNFTLKIRSTKLEDSAMYFCASRGHRGPYYEQYFGPGTRLTVT.

This clonotype was seen a few times. This chain joins TRBV7-6 and TRBJ2-7; 7 positions agree with TRBD2. The trim removed 1 base at V and 3 bases at J, leaving 6 bases unmatched. There are 15 residues in the CDR3. Germline V lookup: CDR1 SGHVS, CDR2 FNYEAQ. The CDR3 protein is CASSLGGRSLYEQYF. CDR3 DNA: TGTGCCAGCAGCTTAGGCGGGAGAAGTCTCTACGAGCAGTACTTC.

This clonotype has just a few counts. The genes are TRBV12-3 or TRBV12-4 and TRBJ1-2; TRBD1 aligns across 9 bases. The CDR3 spans 15 residues. Losses at the gene ends were 6 bases for V and 8 bases for J; bases not matched to a gene: 13. CDR3 coding DNA: TGTGCCAGCAGCCTACAGGGGGCAGAAGGTATCGGCTACACCTTC. Protein product: CASSLQGAEGIGYTF.

This clonotype was seen a few times. The chain links TRBV24-1 to TRBJ2-5, with 7 bases identical to TRBD1. V lost 4 bases and J lost 3; bases outside the gene matches: 10. This CDR3 spans 16 amino acids. Germline V gene data show CDR1 as KGHDR and CDR2 as SFDVKD. The chain's CDR3 is CATSDSSRDSKETQYF. The CDR3 region has the DNA TGTGCCACCAGTGACTCCTCTAGGGACAGCAAAGAGACCCAGTACTTC.

The V gene is TRBV7-6, the J gene TRBJ2-5; 7 nucleotides match TRBD2. V trimming: 1 base; J trimming: 5 bases; junction bases outside the gene matches: 4. This CDR3 region has 14 residues. The germline CDR1 and CDR2 sequences are SGHVS and FNYEAQ. The CDR3 bases are TGTGCCAGCAGCTTAGGCGGGAGCTTGGAGACCCAGTACTTC. Its translation is CASSLGGSLETQYF.

This clonotype was seen only a few times. This chain connects TRBV5-1 to TRBJ2-7; 9 bases match TRBD2. CDR1 and CDR2 (germline): SGHRS, YFSETQ. After removal of 3 bases from V and 6 bases from J, the junction contained 4 bases not matched to a gene. This CDR3 is built from 13 residues. CDR3 amino acids: CASSWGTSFEQYF. The DNA of the CDR3 is TGCGCCAGCAGCTGGGGGACTAGCTTCGAGCAGTACTTC. Full variable domain (rest looked up from reference TRBV5-1 and TRBJ2-7): KAGVTQTPRYLIKTRGQQVTLSCSPISGHRSVSWYQQTPGQGLQFLFEYFSETQRNKGNFPGRFSGRQFSNSRSEMNVSTLELGDSALYLCASSWGTSFEQYFGPGTRLTVT.

This clonotype appeared a few times. The rearrangement joins TRBV6-5 to TRBJ2-1; 9 bases fit TRBD2. CDR3 length equals 15 residues. The J segment lost 4 bases and the V segment lost 7 bases, leaving 8 bases of the junction unmatched. CDR1 is MNHEY, CDR2 SVGAGI, per germline. The CDR3, as DNA: TGTGCCAGCACTGAACTAGCGGGTCCGTACAATGAGCAGTTCTTC. Protein sequence: CASTELAGPYNEQFF.

The chain employs TRBV6-2 or TRBV6-3 and TRBJ2-1, with 9 bases identical to TRBD1. The CDR3 length is 20 residues. Unmatched junction bases numbered 19, after V lost 4 bases and J lost 3 bases. CDR1 is MNHEY, CDR2 SVGEGT, per germline. The CDR3 reads CASSFAIRTGESAFYNEQFF. DNA for the CDR3: TGTGCCAGCAGTTTCGCGATACGGACAGGGGAATCGGCCTTCTACAATGAGCAGTTCTTC.

In its sample, this clonotype was seen many times. The rearrangement joins TRBV7-2 to TRBJ2-1; 12 bases match TRBD2. The CDR3 sequence is 13 residues long. J gave up 9 bases and V 4 bases, and 1 base lay outside the gene matches. The V gene's germline CDR1 is SGHTA and CDR2 FQGNSA. Here the CDR3 DNA reads TGTGCCAGCAGCTCTAGCGGGAGGGGTGAGCAGTTCTTC. This codes for CASSSSGRGEQFF.

V usage is TRBV6-5 and J usage is TRBJ2-3; 7 nucleotides match TRBD2. J lost 0 bases, V lost 3 bases, and 15 bases had no gene match. The CDR3 spans 19 residues. In germline, CDR1 is MNHEY, CDR2 SVGAGI. Here the CDR3 reads CASSYGLTGGGPSTDTQYF. CDR3 DNA sequence: TGTGCCAGCAGTTATGGCCTGACGGGAGGAGGACCTAGCACAGATACGCAGTATTTT.

CDR3 loop: CASSPTFGLRTEAFF. DNA for the CDR3: TGTGCCAGCAGCCCGACGTTTGGATTGCGGACTGAAGCTTTCTTT. The chain couples TRBV7-2 to TRBJ1-1, with unresolved D. From germline, CDR1 is SGHTA and CDR2 FQGNSA. Trimming took off 5 bases at V and 5 bases at J, with 18 bases between the two ends. The CDR3 has 15 amino acids.

The rearrangement uses TRBV29-1 and TRBJ2-2, with 8 bases aligning to TRBD2. The V segment lost 4 bases and the J segment 1 base; nucleotides outside the gene matches: 5. This CDR3 spans 15 amino acids. The germline CDR1 and CDR2 sequences are SQVTM and ANQGSEA. The CDR3 loop reads CSVGVGLGNTGELFF. The CDR3 region has the DNA TGCAGCGTTGGGGTGGGACTAGGGAACACCGGGGAGCTGTTTTTT.

The V call is TRBV7-9, the J call TRBJ1-1; D might be TRBD1 (5 bases). The germline CDR1 and CDR2 sequences are SEHNR and FQNEAQ (reference sequence). This CDR3 spans 14 amino acids. V was shortened by 3 bases and J by 1 base, with 9 bases between the two germline ends. Written as DNA, the CDR3 is TGTGCCAGCAGCTTTGCAGGGTCGAACACTGAAGCTTTCTTT. It codes for CASSFAGSNTEAFF.

This clonotype showed up just a few times. This rearrangement joins TRBV5-1 to TRBJ2-7, with D possibly being TRBD2 (6 bases). Looked up from germline, CDR1 is SGHRS and CDR2 is YFSETQ. The CDR3 covers 15 residues. Trimming left V 7 bases short and J 4 bases short, with 21 bases between. The chain's CDR3 is CASAVTAGLIYEQYF. In DNA, the CDR3 is TGCGCCAGCGCCGTGACGGCGGGACTTATTTACGAGCAGTACTTC.

The V gene is TRBV12-3 or TRBV12-4, the J gene TRBJ2-1, with D maybe TRBD1 (7 bases). CDR3 size: 15 residues. The V gene lost 3 bases and the J gene lost 5 bases, with 14 bases spanning the gap. In DNA, the CDR3 is TGTGCCAGCAGTTTTGGAGGGGGCGAGAACAATGAGCAGTTCTTC. As protein: CASSFGGGENNEQFF.

The chain carries TRBV12-3 or TRBV12-4 and TRBJ1-5; tentative D call: TRBD1 (6 bases). Trimming removed 2 bases from V and 4 bases from J, with 12 bases in between. The length of the CDR3 is 15 residues. CDR3 in DNA: TGTGCCAGCAGTTTAAGGGGGGGTGGAAATCAGCCCCAGCATTTT. This codes for CASSLRGGGNQPQHF.

This chain joins TRBV7-6 and TRBJ2-5, with D possibly TRBD2 on 5 matching bases. From germline, CDR1 is SGHVS and CDR2 FNYEAQ. The CDR3 spans 14 residues. The V gene lost 1 base and the J gene lost 2 bases, with 8 bases spanning the gap. The CDR3 DNA sequence: TGTGCCAGCAGCTTAGGAGGGTTTCAAGAGACCCAGTACTTC. It encodes CASSLGGFQETQYF.

This chain uses TRBV5-1 with TRBJ1-3; 7 bases fit TRBD1. This CDR3 is built from 15 residues. With V trimmed by 0 bases and J by 5 bases, 5 bases remained unmatched. Germline CDR1 reads SGHRS; CDR2 reads YFSETQ. For the CDR3, the DNA is TGCGCCAGCAGCTTGGACAGGGGCGGACGAAACACCATATATTTT. Translating gives CASSLDRGGRNTIYF. The full variable domain, completed using reference TRBV5-1 and TRBJ1-3, is KAGVTQTPRYLIKTRGQQVTLSCSPISGHRSVSWYQQTPGQGLQFLFEYFSETQRNKGNFPGRFSGRQFSNSRSEMNVSTLELGDSALYLCASSLDRGGRNTIYFGEGSWLTVV.

The chain links TRBV5-1 to TRBJ2-7, with D possibly being TRBD1 (6 bases). Germline V gives CDR1 SGHRS, CDR2 YFSETQ. The CDR3 sequence is 16 residues long. V was shortened by 4 bases and J by 2 bases, with 19 bases between the two germline ends. DNA of the CDR3: TGCGCCAGCAGCCCCGGGACACTTGGTGGGCCCTACGAGCAGTACTTC. It is translated as CASSPGTLGGPYEQYF.

This chain joins TRBV7-9 and TRBJ2-3; 7 nucleotides line up with TRBD2. Germline V gene lookup returns CDR1 SEHNR and CDR2 FQNEAQ (reference sequence). V gave up 7 bases and J gave up 1 base; unmatched junction bases: 5. This CDR3 has 14 residues. The CDR3 spells CASISGGGTDTQYF. CDR3 bases: TGTGCCAGCATCTCGGGAGGCGGCACAGATACGCAGTATTTT.

This clonotype was recorded a few times. This chain joins TRBV6-5 and TRBJ2-7, with 7 nucleotides matching TRBD2. CDR3 length: 16 residues. The germline gives CDR1 MNHEY, CDR2 SVGAGI. Trimming cost V 2 bases and J 5 bases; bases outside gene matches: 12. This chain's CDR3 is CASSYSWRQRGDEQYF. Written as DNA, the CDR3 is TGTGCCAGCAGTTACAGTTGGAGGCAACGGGGGGACGAGCAGTACTTC.

The V and J genes are TRBV7-6 and TRBJ2-6; D is unclear. CDR1 SGHVS and CDR2 FNYEAQ come from the germline V gene. The V gene lost 4 bases and the J gene lost 0 bases, with 16 bases spanning the gap. The CDR3 is 18 amino acids. CDR3 amino acids: CASSSASARISGANVLTF. CDR3 DNA: TGTGCCAGCAGCTCCGCCTCGGCCCGGATCTCTGGGGCCAACGTCCTGACTTTC.

The chain uses TRBV5-1 and TRBJ2-1, with D possibly TRBD1 on 6 matching bases. Germline CDR1 is SGHRS and CDR2 is YFSETQ. This CDR3 spans 16 amino acids. V lost 5 bases and J 1 base, leaving 16 bases between the germline ends. CDR3 region: CASRLQGSVSYNEQFF. DNA of the CDR3: TGCGCCAGCAGACTACAGGGAAGCGTATCCTACAATGAGCAGTTCTTC.

The rearrangement links TRBV5-6 to TRBJ2-2, with D perhaps TRBD1 (5 bases). V was shortened by 0 bases and J by 7 bases, with 16 bases between the two germline ends. Germline values: CDR1 SGHDT, CDR2 YYEEEE. The CDR3 loop spans 16 amino acids. The CDR3 DNA sequence: TGTGCCAGCAGCTTGGCCGGTGGGGCAGACCTCGGGGAGCTGTTTTTT. The encoded protein is CASSLAGGADLGELFF.

The genes are TRBV5-1 and TRBJ2-5, with 7 bases matching TRBD1. Trimming at V came to 4 bases and at J to 2 bases, leaving 5 bases not matched to a gene. Germline CDR1 is SGHRS and CDR2 is YFSETQ. The CDR3 runs 14 residues. The CDR3, as DNA: TGCGCCAGCAGCGGGGACAGCCGTCAAGAGACCCAGTACTTC. This encodes CASSGDSRQETQYF.

The chain combines TRBV27 with TRBJ1-1, with 8 bases fitting TRBD1. This CDR3 is built from 15 residues. Trimming removed 3 bases from V and 8 bases from J; junction bases left unmatched: 11. Germline assignment: CDR1 MNHEY and CDR2 SMNVEV (reference sequence). Here the CDR3 DNA reads TGTGCCAGCAGTTTCTCCCCAGGGGGCGCGGGGGAAGCTTTCTTT. Translating gives CASSFSPGGAGEAFF.

A few counts support this clonotype. V and J are TRBV7-6 and TRBJ1-6, with TRBD1 matching 7 bases. The CDR3 has 14 amino acids. With V trimmed by 8 bases and J by 4 bases, 5 bases remained unmatched. CDR1 is SGHVS, CDR2 FNYEAQ, per germline. CDR3 amino acids: CASGGGEYNSPLHF. The CDR3 DNA reads TGTGCCAGCGGAGGGGGCGAGTATAATTCACCCCTCCACTTT.

This clonotype occurred many times. The chain links TRBV11-3 to TRBJ2-2, with D possibly being TRBD2 (5 bases). The CDR3 is made up of 17 amino acids. The germline V and J ends were trimmed by 0 bases and 5 bases, with 16 bases remaining between them. Germline lookup yields CDR1 SGHNT and CDR2 YENEEA. CDR3 sequence: CASSLDYEILGTGELFF. The CDR3 bases are TGTGCCAGCAGCTTAGATTATGAGATACTAGGAACCGGGGAGCTGTTTTTT.

This clonotype was recorded a few times. V gene TRBV15 combines with J gene TRBJ2-7, with D perhaps being TRBD1 or TRBD2 (5 bases each). V was trimmed by 1 base and J by 4 bases, leaving 17 bases between them. CDR3 length: 16 amino acids. In germline, CDR1 is LNHNV, CDR2 YYDKDF (reference sequence). CDR3: CATSRGRDDRTYEQYF. The CDR3, as DNA: TGTGCCACCAGCAGAGGACGGGACGACCGGACGTACGAGCAGTACTTC.

The V gene is TRBV18, the J gene TRBJ2-7; possibly TRBD1 for D (6 bases). Germline V gives CDR1 KGHSH, CDR2 LQKENI. CDR3 length: 14 amino acids. V was shortened by 3 bases and J by 2 bases, with 11 bases between the two germline ends. CDR3 coding DNA: TGTGCCAGCTCACCCCGGGACACGGCCTACGAGCAGTACTTC. Protein sequence: CASSPRDTAYEQYF.